This TCR beta chain was profiled in a study of T-cell memory formation after mild COVID-19. This clonotype was observed a few times. CDR1 and CDR2 (germline): ENHRY, SYGVKD. The V and J ends lost 5 bases and 8 bases respectively, with 13 bases between them. CDR3 length: 13 amino acids. Using its own MiXCR run on the 5' RACE reads, TCRdb lists one record per CDR3 protein. The profile shows 100,000 to 150,000 distinct CDR3 sequences, approximately 15% of them singletons. The chain is built from TRBV10-3 and TRBJ2-1; D tentatively reads TRBD1 or TRBD2 (5 bases each). This TCR was recovered from a man between 18 and 35 years old who had mild COVID-19 (a few samples of this study predate the infection). Cell type and time point are not known. Sequenced sample: PBMCs or a T cell subset sorted from them (not recorded which). CDR3 in DNA: TGTGCCATCAGTCCTAAGGGGAGCGATGAGCAGTTCTTC. This sequence encodes CAISPKGSDEQFF.